This T cell receptor beta chain was found in a study of neurological immune-mediated disorders. This clonotype was picked up many times. As yet, its antigen is unknown. A single record per CDR3 protein comes from TCRdb applying MiXCR to the 5' RACE reads. The sample has fewer than 20,000 distinct CDR3 sequences, roughly 10% seen once. Findings and limits, study-wide: HTLV-1-associated myelopathy had the most TCR clonal expansion, while multiple sclerosis had the least, a level that fell below healthy controls.

V lost 1 base to trimming and J lost 3 bases, with 14 bases between them. The CDR3 runs to 15 residues. In germline, CDR1 is DFQATT, CDR2 SNEGSKA (reference sequence). Sequencing used CD8+ T cells from blood. The receptor comes from a woman in her 50s in good health. The V call is TRBV20-1, the J call TRBJ2-3; unclear D gene. The CDR3 nucleotides are TGCAGTGCTAGAGCGTGGATAGGAGAAACAGATACGCAGTATTTT. Residues: CSARAWIGETDTQYF.